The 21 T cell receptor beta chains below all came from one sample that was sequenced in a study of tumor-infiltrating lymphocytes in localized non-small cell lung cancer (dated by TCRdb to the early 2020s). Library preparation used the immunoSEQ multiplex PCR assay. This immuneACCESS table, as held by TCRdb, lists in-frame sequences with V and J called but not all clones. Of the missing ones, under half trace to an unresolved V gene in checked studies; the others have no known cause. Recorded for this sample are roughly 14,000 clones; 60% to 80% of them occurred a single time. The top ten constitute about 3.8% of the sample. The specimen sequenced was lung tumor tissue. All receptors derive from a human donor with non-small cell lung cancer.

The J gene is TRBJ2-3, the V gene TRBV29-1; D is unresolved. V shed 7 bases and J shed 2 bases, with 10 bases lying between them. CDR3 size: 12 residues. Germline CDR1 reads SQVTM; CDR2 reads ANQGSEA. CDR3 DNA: TGCAGCGCTTCGGACCCCACAGATACGCAGTATTTT. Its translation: CSASDPTDTQYF.

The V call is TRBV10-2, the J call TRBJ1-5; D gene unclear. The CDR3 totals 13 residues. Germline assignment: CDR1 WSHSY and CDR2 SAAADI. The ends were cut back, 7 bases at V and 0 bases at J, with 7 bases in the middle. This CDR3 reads CASTGLSNQPQHF. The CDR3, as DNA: TGCGCCAGCACCGGACTTAGCAATCAGCCCCAGCATTTT.

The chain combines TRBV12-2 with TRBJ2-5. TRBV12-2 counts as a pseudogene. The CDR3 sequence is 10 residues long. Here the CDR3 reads CASRGETQYF. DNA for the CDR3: TGTGCAAGTCGGGGGGAGACCCAGTACTTC.

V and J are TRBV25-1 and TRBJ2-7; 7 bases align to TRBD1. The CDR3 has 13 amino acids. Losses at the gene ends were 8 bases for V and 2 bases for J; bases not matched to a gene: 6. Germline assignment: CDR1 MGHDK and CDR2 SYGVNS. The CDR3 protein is CASGRTGAYEQYF. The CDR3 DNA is TGTGCCAGCGGAAGGACAGGTGCCTACGAGCAGTACTTC.

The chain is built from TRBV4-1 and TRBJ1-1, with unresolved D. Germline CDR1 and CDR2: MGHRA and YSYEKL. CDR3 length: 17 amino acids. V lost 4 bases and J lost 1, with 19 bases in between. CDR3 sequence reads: CASSLLLPGRPNTEAFF. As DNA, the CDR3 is TGCGCCAGCAGCCTCCTCCTCCCGGGCCGTCCGAACACTGAAGCTTTCTTT.

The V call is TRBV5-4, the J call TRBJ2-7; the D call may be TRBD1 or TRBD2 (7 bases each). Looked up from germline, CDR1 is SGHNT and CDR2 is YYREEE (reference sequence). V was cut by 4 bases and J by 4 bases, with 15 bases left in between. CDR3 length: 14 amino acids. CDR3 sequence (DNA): TGTGCCAGCAGCGCCTGGCAGGGGGGGTACGAGCAGTACTTC. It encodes CASSAWQGGYEQYF.

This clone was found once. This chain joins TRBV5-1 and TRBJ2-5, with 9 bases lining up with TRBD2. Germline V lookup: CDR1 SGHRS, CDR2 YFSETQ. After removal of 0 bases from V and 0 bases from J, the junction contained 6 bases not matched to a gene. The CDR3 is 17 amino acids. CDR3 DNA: TGCGCCAGCAGCTTGGCTACTACTAGCGGGTACCAAGAGACCCAGTACTTC. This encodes CASSLATTSGYQETQYF. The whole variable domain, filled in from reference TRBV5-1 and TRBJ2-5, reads KAGVTQTPRYLIKTRGQQVTLSCSPISGHRSVSWYQQTPGQGLQFLFEYFSETQRNKGNFPGRFSGRQFSNSRSEMNVSTLELGDSALYLCASSLATTSGYQETQYFGPGTRLLVL.

The CDR3 bases are TGTGCCAGCAGTCCCCTGGGGGGGGACCAAGAGACCCAGTACTTC. It yields the protein CASSPLGGDQETQYF. The chain recombines TRBV6-6 with TRBJ2-5, with TRBD2 matching over 7 bases. The CDR3 is made up of 15 amino acids. With 5 bases clipped from V and 0 bases from J, the junction kept 6 bases outside the gene matches. The germline gives CDR1 MNHNY, CDR2 SVGAGI (reference sequence).

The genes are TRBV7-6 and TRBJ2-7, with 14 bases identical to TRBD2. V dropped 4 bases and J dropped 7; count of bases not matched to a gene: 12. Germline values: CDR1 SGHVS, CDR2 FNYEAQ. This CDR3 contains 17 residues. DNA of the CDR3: TGTGCCAGCAGCTCGGGCCCGGGACTAGCGGGGGCAGGAGAGCAGTACTTC. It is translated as CASSSGPGLAGAGEQYF. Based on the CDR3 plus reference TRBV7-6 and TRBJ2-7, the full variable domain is GAGVSQSPRYKVTKRGQDVALRCDPISGHVSLYWYRQALGQGPEFLTYFNYEAQQDKSGLPNDRFSAERPEGSISTLTIQRTEQRDSAMYRCASSSGPGLAGAGEQYFGPGTRLTVT.

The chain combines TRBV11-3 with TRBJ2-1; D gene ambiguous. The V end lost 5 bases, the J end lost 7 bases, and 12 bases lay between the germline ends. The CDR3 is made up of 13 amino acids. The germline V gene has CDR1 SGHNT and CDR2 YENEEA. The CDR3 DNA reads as TGTGCCAGCAGCCTCTCTCGACGGAATGAGCAGTTCTTC. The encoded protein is CASSLSRRNEQFF.

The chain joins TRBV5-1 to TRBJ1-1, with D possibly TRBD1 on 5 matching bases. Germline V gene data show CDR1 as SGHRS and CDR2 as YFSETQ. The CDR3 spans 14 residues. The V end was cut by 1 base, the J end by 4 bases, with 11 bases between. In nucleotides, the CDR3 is TGCGCCAGCAGCTTGATAGGGGAGGCCACTGAAGCTTTCTTT. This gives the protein CASSLIGEATEAFF.

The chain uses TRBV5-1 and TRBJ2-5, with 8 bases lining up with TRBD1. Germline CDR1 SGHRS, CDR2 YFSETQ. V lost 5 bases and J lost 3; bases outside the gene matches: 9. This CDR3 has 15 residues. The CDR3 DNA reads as TGCGCCAGCAGTCCCGGCAGGGGGCTGAAAGAGACCCAGTACTTC. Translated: CASSPGRGLKETQYF. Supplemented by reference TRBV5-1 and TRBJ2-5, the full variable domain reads KAGVTQTPRYLIKTRGQQVTLSCSPISGHRSVSWYQQTPGQGLQFLFEYFSETQRNKGNFPGRFSGRQFSNSRSEMNVSTLELGDSALYLCASSPGRGLKETQYFGPGTRLLVL.

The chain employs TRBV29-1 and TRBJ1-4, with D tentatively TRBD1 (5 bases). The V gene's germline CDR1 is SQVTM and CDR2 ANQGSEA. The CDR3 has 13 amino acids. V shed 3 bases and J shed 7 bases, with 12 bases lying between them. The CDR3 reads CSVDQTGGEKLFF. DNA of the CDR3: TGCAGCGTTGACCAAACTGGGGGTGAAAAACTGTTTTTT. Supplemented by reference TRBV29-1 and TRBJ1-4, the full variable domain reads SAVISQKPSRDICQRGTSLTIQCQVDSQVTMMFWYRQQPGQSLTLIATANQGSEATYESGFVIDKFPISRPNLTFSTLTVSNMSPEDSSIYLCSVDQTGGEKLFFGSGTQLSVL.

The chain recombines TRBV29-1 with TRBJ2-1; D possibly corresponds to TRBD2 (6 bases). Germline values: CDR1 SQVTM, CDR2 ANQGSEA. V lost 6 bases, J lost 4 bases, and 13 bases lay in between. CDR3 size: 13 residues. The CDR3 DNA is TGCAGCGTCCAGCCTGGGACTTACAATGAGCAGTTCTTC. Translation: CSVQPGTYNEQFF.

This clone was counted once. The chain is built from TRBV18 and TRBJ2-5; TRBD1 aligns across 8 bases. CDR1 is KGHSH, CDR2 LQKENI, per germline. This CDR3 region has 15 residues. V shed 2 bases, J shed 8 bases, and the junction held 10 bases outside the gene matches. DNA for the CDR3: TGTGCCAGCTCACCAAGTGGACAGGGCATTGACACCCAGTACTTC. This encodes CASSPSGQGIDTQYF.

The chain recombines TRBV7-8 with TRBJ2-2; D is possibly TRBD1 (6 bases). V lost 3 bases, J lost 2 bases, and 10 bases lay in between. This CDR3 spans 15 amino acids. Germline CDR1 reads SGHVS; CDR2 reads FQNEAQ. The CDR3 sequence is CASSFGTPNTGELFF. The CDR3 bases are TGTGCCAGCAGCTTCGGGACACCTAACACCGGGGAGCTGTTTTTT.

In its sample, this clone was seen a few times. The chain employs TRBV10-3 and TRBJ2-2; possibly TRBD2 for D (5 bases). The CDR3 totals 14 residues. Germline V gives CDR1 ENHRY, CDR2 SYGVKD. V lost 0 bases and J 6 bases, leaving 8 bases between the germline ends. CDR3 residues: CAISESTNPGELFF. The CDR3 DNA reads TGTGCCATCAGTGAGTCGACTAACCCCGGGGAGCTGTTTTTT.

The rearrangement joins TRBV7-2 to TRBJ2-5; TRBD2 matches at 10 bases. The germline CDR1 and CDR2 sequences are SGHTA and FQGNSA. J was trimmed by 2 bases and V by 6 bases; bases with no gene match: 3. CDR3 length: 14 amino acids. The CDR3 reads CASSKAGGQETQYF. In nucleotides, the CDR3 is TGTGCCAGCAGTAAAGCGGGGGGGCAAGAGACCCAGTACTTC.

The CDR3 DNA reads as TGTGCCAGCAGTTACCACGGGACGAGTGACTCCTACGAGCAGTACTTC. Amino acid sequence: CASSYHGTSDSYEQYF. The chain recombines TRBV6-5 with TRBJ2-7; D possibly uses TRBD1 or TRBD2 (5 bases each). V lost 2 bases and J 0 bases, leaving 14 bases between the germline ends. The germline CDR1 and CDR2 sequences are MNHEY and SVGAGI. CDR3 length equals 16 residues.

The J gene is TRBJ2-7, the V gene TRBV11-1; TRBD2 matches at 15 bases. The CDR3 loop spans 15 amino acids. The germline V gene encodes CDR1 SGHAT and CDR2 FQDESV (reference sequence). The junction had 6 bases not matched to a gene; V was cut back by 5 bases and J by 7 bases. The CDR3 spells CASSHGLAGGQEQYF. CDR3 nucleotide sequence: TGTGCCAGCAGCCATGGACTAGCGGGGGGGCAGGAGCAGTACTTC.

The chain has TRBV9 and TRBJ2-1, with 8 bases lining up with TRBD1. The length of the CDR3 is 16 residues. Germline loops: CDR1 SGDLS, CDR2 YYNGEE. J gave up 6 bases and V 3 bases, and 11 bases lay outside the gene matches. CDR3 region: CASSAEGTGHPNEQFF. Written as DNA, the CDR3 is TGTGCCAGCAGCGCGGAGGGGACAGGACACCCCAATGAGCAGTTCTTC.